This T cell receptor (beta chain) was retrieved from a study of shared clonotypes between healthy human individuals (dated by TCRdb to the early 2020s). With regard to the full study: The cohort comprised a couple of women and three men aged 18 to 49 years. To increase sequencing depth and limit assay-specific biases, TCR repertoire library preparation and sequencing were carried out by different laboratories using diverse techniques. Per donor, leukapheresis produced somewhere between about 0.94 and 9.5 billion PBMCs. For each donor, CD4 naive and CD4 memory were each run on three plates, CD8 naive on two plates, and CD8 memory on one plate. Blood TCR repertoires of about five healthy adults were deeply sequenced to estimate repertoire size and the extent of clonotype sharing between individuals.

Using the deep immunoSEQ assay, multiplex PCR amplified TCR CDR3 regions from genomic DNA. For each cell subset, the extracted genomic DNA was distributed evenly across all wells of several immunoSEQ 96-well plates, and each plate served as one replicate. For sorted subsets, approximately 190 ng genomic DNA, equal to about 30,000 T cell genomes, was loaded into each replicate PCR. Purified libraries were measured with a Qubit 3.0 fluorometer, size-checked on a Bioanalyzer 2100, and measured again with the KAPA Library Quantification kit. Each immunoSEQ 96-well plate was sequenced on its own single-read 150-cycle Illumina NextSeq 550 flow cell. For the original study's pipeline: Because the immunoSEQ output included only junctional sequences and no quality scores, the filtering could not be the same as the filtering used for full-length reads. To assign V/J genes and CDR3, sequences were annotated against IMGT germline references using PyIR, a Python wrapper for IgBLAST v1.9. Reads with weak V/J assignments (E-value above 1e-6), missing CDR3, stop codons, out-of-frame junctions, or ambiguous translated residues were removed. V3J clonotypes were defined as sequences sharing the same inferred V gene, J gene, and CDR3 amino acid sequence. Percentage overlap between repertoires was calculated by dividing the number of shared unique clonotypes by the size of the smaller repertoire. Repertoire richness was assessed with RTK rarefaction, the Chao1 estimator, and Recon v2.1 estimates of unobserved clonotypes. OLGA was used to compute generation probabilities for all TCRbeta clonotypes that the gDNA method yielded from a few donors. TCRdb stores this immuneACCESS table with in-frame sequences only. Part of the clones is absent; in the studies checked, under half of the shortfall reflects unresolved V genes, and no reason is known for the rest. D and trimming come from the DNA, and the V and J calls and clone size come from that table. In all, the sample holds a few million clones, and 93% of those were seen once. The leading ten clones occupy under 0.45% of the sample.

The donors were healthy, HIV-negative adults with no recently reported acute infections or vaccinations. All donors were Caucasian adults living in Nashville, Tennessee, USA. CD4+ T cells were enriched by magnetic negative selection; naive cells were then positively selected on CD45RA, and the negative fraction formed the memory subset. Blood was collected by leukapheresis, and PBMCs were isolated by Ficoll-Histopaque density gradient centrifugation and then cryopreserved in liquid nitrogen vapor phase. Analytical flow cytometry was used to check the purity and quantity of every magnetically sorted T cell population. From each sorted fraction, genomic DNA was isolated and quantified by UV absorbance on a Nanodrop 2000c. Notes on this clone: Its antigen has not been determined. No much larger clone is present one base from it, and per-base qualities are unavailable.

The V and J ends are trimmed by 1 base and 5 bases, leaving 16 bases between them. From cysteine to phenylalanine, the CDR3 is 16 amino acids long. CDR3 DNA only is kept here, 48 bases in frame from base 1. Reading the germline V gene gives CDR1 SGHNT and CDR2 YENEEA. Findings and caveats that apply to the study as a whole: Naive subsets generally had larger estimated clonotype richness than memory subsets. About 5% of naive CD4, around 3.5% of naive CD8, 2.3% of memory CD4, and about 0.4% of memory CD8 clonotypes were shared across several donors. Rarefaction of sorted-subset datasets indicated incomplete sequencing despite the large sequencing depth. Because the study included a small number of donors, the genetic and exposure-history diversity represented was limited. Pairwise subsampling led to the expectation that sequencing depth would affect the degree of clonotype sharing among donors. Sampling was limited to blood, and TCR repertoires in tissue likely differ from TCR repertoires in blood. Higher generation probabilities were observed for clonotypes shared by all four sorted-subset donors than for non-shared clonotypes.

This TCR was recovered from a man younger than 35 in good health. Some clones in this sample may be carry-over from other donors' samples. The chain joins TRBV11-3 to TRBJ2-3; TRBD2 is possibly the D segment (6 matching bases). Material for sequencing was naive CD4+ T cells from PBMCs. The sample's cell subset or site label, decoded: CD45RA+ positively selected. CDR3 sequence: CASSLVGGTAGDTQYF. The nucleotides read TGTGCCAGCAGCTTAGTTGGCGGGACGGCGGGAGATACGCAGTATTTT.